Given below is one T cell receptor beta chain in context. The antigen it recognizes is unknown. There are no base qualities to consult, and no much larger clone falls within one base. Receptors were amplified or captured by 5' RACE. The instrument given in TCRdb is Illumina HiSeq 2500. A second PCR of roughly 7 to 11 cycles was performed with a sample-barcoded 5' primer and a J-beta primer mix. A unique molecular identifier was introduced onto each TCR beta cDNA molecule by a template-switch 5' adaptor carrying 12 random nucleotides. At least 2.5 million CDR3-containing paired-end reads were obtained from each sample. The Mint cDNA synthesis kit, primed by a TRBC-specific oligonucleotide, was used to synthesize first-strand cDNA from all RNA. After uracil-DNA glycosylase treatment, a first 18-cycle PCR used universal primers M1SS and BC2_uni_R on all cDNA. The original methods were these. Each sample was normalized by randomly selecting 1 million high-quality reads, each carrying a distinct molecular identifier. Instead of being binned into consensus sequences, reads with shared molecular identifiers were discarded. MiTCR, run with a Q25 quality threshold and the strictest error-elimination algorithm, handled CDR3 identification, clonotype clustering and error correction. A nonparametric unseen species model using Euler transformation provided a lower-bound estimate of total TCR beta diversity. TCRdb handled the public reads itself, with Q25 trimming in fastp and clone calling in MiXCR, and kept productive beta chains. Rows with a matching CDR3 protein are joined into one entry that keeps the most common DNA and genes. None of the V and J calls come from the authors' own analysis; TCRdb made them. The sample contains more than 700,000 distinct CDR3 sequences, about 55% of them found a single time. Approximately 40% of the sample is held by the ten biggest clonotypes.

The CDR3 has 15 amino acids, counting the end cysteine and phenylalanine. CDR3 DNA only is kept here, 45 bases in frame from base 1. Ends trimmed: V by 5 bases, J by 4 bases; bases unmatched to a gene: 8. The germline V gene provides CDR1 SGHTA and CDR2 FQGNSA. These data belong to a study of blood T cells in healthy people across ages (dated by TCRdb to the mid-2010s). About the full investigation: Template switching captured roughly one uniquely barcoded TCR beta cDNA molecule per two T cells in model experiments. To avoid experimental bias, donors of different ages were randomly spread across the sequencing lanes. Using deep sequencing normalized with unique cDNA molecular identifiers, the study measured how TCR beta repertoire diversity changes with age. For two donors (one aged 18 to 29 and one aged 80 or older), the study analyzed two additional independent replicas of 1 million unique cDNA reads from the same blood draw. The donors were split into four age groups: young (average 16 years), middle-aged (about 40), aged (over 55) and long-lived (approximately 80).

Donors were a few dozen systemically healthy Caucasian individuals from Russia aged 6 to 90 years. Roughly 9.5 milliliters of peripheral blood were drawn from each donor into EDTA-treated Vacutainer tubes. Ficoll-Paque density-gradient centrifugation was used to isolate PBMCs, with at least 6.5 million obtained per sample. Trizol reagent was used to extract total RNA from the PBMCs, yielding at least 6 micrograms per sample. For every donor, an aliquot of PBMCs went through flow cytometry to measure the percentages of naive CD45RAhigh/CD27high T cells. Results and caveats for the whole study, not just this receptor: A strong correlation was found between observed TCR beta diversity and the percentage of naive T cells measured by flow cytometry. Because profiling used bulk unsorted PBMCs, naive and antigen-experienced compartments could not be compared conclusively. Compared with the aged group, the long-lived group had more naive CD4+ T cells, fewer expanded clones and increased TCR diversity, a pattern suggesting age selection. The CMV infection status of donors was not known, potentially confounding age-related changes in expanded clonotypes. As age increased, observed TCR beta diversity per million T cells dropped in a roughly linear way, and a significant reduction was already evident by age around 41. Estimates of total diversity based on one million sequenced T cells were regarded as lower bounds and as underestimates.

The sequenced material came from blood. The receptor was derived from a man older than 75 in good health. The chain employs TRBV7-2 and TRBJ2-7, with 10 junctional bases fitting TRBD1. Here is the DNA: TGTGCCAGCAGCCGAACAGGGACAGGGGTTTACGAGCAGTACTTC. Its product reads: CASSRTGTGVYEQYF.